A selection of T cell receptor beta chains follows, all from one sample in a study of Ad26.COV2.S vaccination and SARS-CoV-2 variants. The data were produced by immunoSEQ multiplex PCR, yet TCRdb's version contains in-frame clones alone and is incomplete. This table has 350,000 to 450,000 clones, roughly 94% appearing once. The starting material was peripheral blood, obtained after recovery from COVID-19. The source of these receptors is a human donor who had recovered from COVID-19. CDR3s include the opening cysteine and the closing phenylalanine or tryptophan. The order of the fields is clone size, V gene, D gene, J gene, CDR3 protein, CDR3 DNA. The D gene is left open where the match is weak. Where a row states a size, it is once, few, many or the class of an expanded clone; other rows omit it.

once	TRBV7-9	TRBD1	TRBJ2-7	CASSLILGTGGLEQYF	TGTGCCAGCAGCTTAATTCTAGGGACAGGGGGTCTCGAGCAGTACTTC
NA	TRBV9	TRBD2	TRBJ2-3	CASTPGTSLVDTQYF	TGTGCCAGCACCCCTGGGACTAGCCTGGTGGATACGCAGTATTTT
NA	TRBV10-3	NA	TRBJ1-1	CAISDGGSPEAFF	TGTGCCATCAGTGACGGGGGGTCCCCTGAAGCTTTCTTT
NA	TRBV7-3	NA	TRBJ2-2	CASSSYGRDGELFF	TGTGCCAGCAGCTCGTACGGACGCGACGGGGAGCTGTTTTTT
few	TRBV6-5	NA	TRBJ2-5	CASSYEETQYF	TGTGCCAGCAGTTACGAAGAGACCCAGTACTTC
once	TRBV6-1	NA	TRBJ1-2	CASSESPNYGYTF	TGTGCCAGCAGTGAGTCTCCAAACTATGGCTACACCTTC
NA	TRBV10-3	NA	TRBJ1-1	CAISGGLVGNTEAFF	TGTGCCATCAGCGGGGGGCTCGTGGGGAACACTGAAGCTTTCTTT
NA	TRBV6-5	TRBD2	TRBJ2-1	CASSPREDQRNEQFF	TGTGCCAGCAGCCCCCGGGAGGATCAGAGGAATGAGCAGTTCTTC
NA	TRBV10-3	NA	TRBJ2-7	CAIRADGSWREQYF	TGTGCCATCAGGGCGGACGGGTCGTGGAGAGAGCAGTACTTC
once	TRBV14	TRBD1	TRBJ1-1	CASSQPGTGKAFF	TGTGCCAGCAGCCAACCCGGGACAGGGAAAGCTTTCTTT
NA	TRBV6-2/TRBV6-3	TRBD1	TRBJ2-5	CASSILFRGQGSETQYF	TGTGCCAGCAGCATTCTATTCCGTGGACAGGGTTCAGAGACCCAGTACTTC
NA	TRBV19	NA	TRBJ1-1	CASGTKAEAFF	TGTGCCAGCGGGACTAAGGCCGAAGCTTTCTTT
NA	TRBV6-2/TRBV6-3	NA	TRBJ1-2	CASSYRRTRGYGYTF	TGTGCCAGCAGTTACAGGCGGACCAGGGGATATGGCTACACCTTC
NA	TRBV6-5	TRBD2	TRBJ2-3	CASTGLAGGGHTQYF	TGTGCCAGCACCGGACTAGCGGGGGGCGGTCATACGCAGTATTTT
NA	TRBV9	NA	TRBJ2-7	CASSALGDPQPSYEQYF	TGTGCCAGCAGCGCGCTTGGGGACCCCCAACCGTCCTACGAGCAGTACTTC
NA	TRBV29-1	NA	TRBJ1-1	CSVVKGLYMNTEAFF	TGCAGCGTTGTGAAGGGGCTGTATATGAACACTGAAGCTTTCTTT
NA	TRBV4-1	TRBD2	TRBJ2-1	CASSQVPGTNSYNEQFF	TGCGCCAGCAGCCAAGTACCCGGGACTAACTCCTACAATGAGCAGTTCTTC
NA	TRBV19	TRBD1	TRBJ2-2	CASSIERWTGKRDTGELFF	TGTGCCAGTAGTATTGAGCGATGGACAGGGAAAAGGGACACCGGGGAGCTGTTTTTT
NA	TRBV10-1	NA	TRBJ1-1	CASSAGHQGTEAFF	TGCGCCAGCAGTGCGGGACACCAGGGGACTGAAGCTTTCTTT
NA	TRBV7-2	NA	TRBJ1-1	CASSLGGGTEAFF	TGTGCCAGCAGCTTAGGAGGGGGCACTGAAGCTTTCTTT
NA	TRBV5-6	NA	TRBJ2-7	CASGLGRYYEQYF	TGTGCCAGCGGGTTAGGCAGATACTACGAGCAGTACTTC
NA	TRBV6-2/TRBV6-3	NA	TRBJ1-2	CASSLAGLDGYTF	TGTGCCAGCAGTTTAGCGGGGTTGGATGGCTACACCTTC
few	TRBV29-1	NA	TRBJ2-3	CSVAWANRDTDTQYF	TGCAGCGTAGCGTGGGCTAATCGCGACACAGATACGCAGTATTTT
NA	TRBV13	TRBD1	TRBJ1-2	CATGDRGSYGYTF	TGTGCCACCGGGGACAGGGGGTCCTATGGCTACACCTTC
NA	TRBV5-4	TRBD1	TRBJ1-2	CASSSGTGGPYGYTF	TGTGCCAGCAGCTCTGGGACAGGGGGCCCCTATGGCTACACCTTC
NA	TRBV5-5	NA	TRBJ2-5	CASSLAQGVETQYF	TGTGCCAGCAGCTTGGCCCAGGGCGTAGAGACCCAGTACTTC
NA	TRBV6-2/TRBV6-3	TRBD1	TRBJ1-1	CASSYPRTGANTEAFF	TGTGCCAGCAGTTACCCCAGGACAGGGGCGAACACTGAAGCTTTCTTT
NA	TRBV5-4	NA	TRBJ1-2	CASSAGDGLFHGYTF	TGTGCCAGCAGCGCCGGGGACGGACTGTTCCATGGCTACACCTTC
NA	TRBV6-5	TRBD2	TRBJ2-1	CASSRLAGGPREQFF	TGTGCCAGCAGCCGACTAGCGGGGGGGCCTCGCGAGCAGTTCTTC
NA	TRBV18	NA	TRBJ1-3	CASSPPNSAANSGNTIYF	TGTGCCAGCTCACCACCGAATTCAGCGGCAAACTCTGGAAACACCATATATTTT
NA	TRBV6-5	NA	TRBJ1-5	CASGFAPQHF	TGTGCCAGCGGCTTCGCGCCCCAGCATTTT
once	TRBV14	NA	TRBJ2-3	CASSQDWDTQYF	TGTGCCAGCAGCCAAGATTGGGATACGCAGTATTTT
NA	TRBV5-1	TRBD2	TRBJ2-1	CASSLSSGGKRPFSNEQFF	TGCGCCAGCAGCCTATCTAGCGGGGGCAAGCGGCCCTTTAGTAATGAGCAGTTCTTC
NA	TRBV5-8	NA	TRBJ1-1	CASSLSSKGSEAFF	TGTGCCAGCAGCCTCTCAAGCAAGGGCTCTGAAGCTTTCTTT
once	TRBV11-2	TRBD1	TRBJ2-7	CASSLSTGGYEQYF	TGTGCCAGCAGCTTAAGTACAGGGGGCTACGAGCAGTACTTC
NA	TRBV12-2	NA	TRBJ1-5	CASRPSGGVQPQHF	TGTGCAAGTCGCCCGTCCGGTGGGGTTCAGCCCCAGCATTTT
NA	TRBV7-9	TRBD1	TRBJ1-1	CASSLTGQGPPEAFF	TGTGCCAGCAGCTTAACGGGACAGGGTCCCCCTGAAGCTTTCTTT
NA	TRBV19	TRBD1	TRBJ2-7	CASSPGAGGYEQYF	TGTGCCAGCAGCCCCGGGGCAGGGGGCTACGAGCAGTACTTC
NA	TRBV6-6	NA	TRBJ1-1	CASTIARGQYTEAFF	TGTGCCAGCACCATTGCACGCGGACAGTACACTGAAGCTTTCTTT
NA	TRBV6-1	TRBD2	TRBJ2-1	CASSVSGGSLAFYNEQFF	TGTGCCAGCAGTGTTAGCGGGGGGTCCCTCGCGTTCTACAATGAGCAGTTCTTC
NA	TRBV7-8	NA	TRBJ2-7	CASSLGTGVSYEQYF	TGTGCCAGCAGCTTAGGGACCGGAGTTTCCTACGAGCAGTACTTC
NA	TRBV11-2	TRBD2	TRBJ2-1	CASSSAGGRVGNLNEQFF	TGTGCCAGCAGCTCCGCGGGGGGCAGGGTGGGCAATCTCAATGAGCAGTTCTTC
NA	TRBV19	NA	TRBJ2-7	CASSPTSSGAAYEQYF	TGTGCCAGTAGTCCAACTAGCTCGGGCGCAGCCTACGAGCAGTACTTC
NA	TRBV2	TRBD2	TRBJ2-7	CASSARGGSSYEQYF	TGTGCCAGCAGTGCCCGGGGGGGGAGCTCCTACGAGCAGTACTTC
once	TRBV7-9	NA	TRBJ2-1	CASSSRSGANNEQFF	TGTGCCAGCAGCTCAAGATCCGGGGCCAACAATGAGCAGTTCTTC
NA	TRBV19	TRBD2	TRBJ2-7	CASSIEAGLSYEQYF	TGTGCCAGTAGTATAGAAGCGGGACTCTCCTACGAGCAGTACTTC
NA	TRBV6-5	TRBD1	TRBJ1-5	CASSSGQGGNQPQHF	TGTGCCAGCAGTTCTGGACAGGGTGGCAATCAGCCCCAGCATTTT
once	TRBV10-1	NA	TRBJ1-1	CASSESRVAEAFF	TGCGCCAGCAGTGAGTCAAGGGTTGCTGAAGCTTTCTTT
NA	TRBV3-1/TRBV3-2	NA	TRBJ1-4	CASSQEGSVQRKLFF	TGTGCCAGCAGCCAAGAGGGTTCGGTGCAGCGGAAACTGTTTTTT